This T cell receptor (beta chain) is drawn from a study of regulatory T cells in long-lasting Graves disease. Sample time point: newly diagnosed GD, antithyroid drugs for less than 3 months. The TCR library was made from RNA that had been extracted from PBMCs in TRIzol. Building the TCR beta libraries relied on iRepertoire HTBI primers, and CDR3 regions underwent Arm-PCR. TCRdb analysed the multiplex PCR reads with MiXCR anew, one entry per CDR3 protein. Found here are roughly 420,000 distinct CDR3 sequences, 14% of them singletons; the top ten hold about a sixth. CDR1 LNHDA and CDR2 SQIVND come from the germline V gene (reference sequence). V dropped 1 base and J dropped 5 bases, with 21 bases sitting between them. This CDR3 spans 18 amino acids. The same sample was also used in a study of T cells in Graves' hyperthyroidism and ophthalmopathy.

Sample: peripheral blood mononuclear cells (PBMCs), taken at new diagnosis, from a patient treated with antithyroid drugs. The receptor's source is a woman in her forties or fifties with Graves disease. The rearrangement joins TRBV19 to TRBJ1-5; D is perhaps TRBD1 (6 bases). CDR3 coding DNA: TGTGCCAGTAGTATAGGGGGCCGTACAGGGTCCGTTGATCAGCCCCAGCATTTT. This codes for CASSIGGRTGSVDQPQHF.